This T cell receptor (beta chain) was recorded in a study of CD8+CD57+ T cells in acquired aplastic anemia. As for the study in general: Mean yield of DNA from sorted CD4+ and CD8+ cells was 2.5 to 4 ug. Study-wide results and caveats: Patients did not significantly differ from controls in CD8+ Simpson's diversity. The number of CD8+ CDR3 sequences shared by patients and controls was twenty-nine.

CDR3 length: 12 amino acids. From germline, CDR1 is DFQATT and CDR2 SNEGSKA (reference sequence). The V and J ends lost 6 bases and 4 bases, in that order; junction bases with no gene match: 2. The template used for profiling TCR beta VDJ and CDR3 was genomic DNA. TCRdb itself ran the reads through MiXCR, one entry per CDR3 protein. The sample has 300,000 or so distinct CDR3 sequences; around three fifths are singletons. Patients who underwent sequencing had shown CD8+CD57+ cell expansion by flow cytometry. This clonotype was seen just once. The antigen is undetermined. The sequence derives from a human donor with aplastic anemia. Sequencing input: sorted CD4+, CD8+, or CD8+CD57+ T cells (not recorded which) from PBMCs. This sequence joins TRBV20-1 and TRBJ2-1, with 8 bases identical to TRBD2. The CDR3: CSAVAGYNEQFF. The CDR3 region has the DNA TGCAGTGCGGTAGCGGGATACAATGAGCAGTTCTTC.